This TCR beta chain was documented in a study of cytomegalovirus exposure and HLA in healthy donors. Germline V CDR1 and CDR2: SQVTM, ANQGSEA. CDR3 length: 13 amino acids. The V and J ends lost 6 bases and 2 bases, in that order; junction bases with no gene match: 6. This clone appeared a single time. PCR involved 60 Vbeta and 13 Jbeta primers. Clones were sequenced by immunoSEQ multiplex PCR, and TCRdb holds only the in-frame ones, with some missing. The sample has some 41,000 clones, 60% to 75% seen once. The chain couples TRBV29-1 to TRBJ1-2; TRBD1 matches at 7 bases. The TCR sequence derives from a man aged 40-49 years in good health and CMV-seronegative. The sequencing sample was made of PBMCs. The CDR3 sequence: CSVGGGSNYGYTF. In DNA form, the CDR3 reads TGCAGCGTAGGGGGCGGATCGAACTATGGCTACACCTTC. The whole variable domain, remainder taken from reference TRBV29-1 and TRBJ1-2, is SAVISQKPSRDICQRGTSLTIQCQVDSQVTMMFWYRQQPGQSLTLIATANQGSEATYESGFVIDKFPISRPNLTFSTLTVSNMSPEDSSIYLCSVGGGSNYGYTFGSGTRLTVV.